This T cell receptor (beta chain) emerged from a study of sequential checkpoint blockade in melanoma. Per the germline V gene, CDR1 is SEHNR and CDR2 is FQNEAQ (reference sequence). This CDR3 region has 15 residues. Trimming at V came to 0 bases and at J to 6 bases, leaving 4 bases not matched to a gene. The treatment is: randomized to nivolumab then ipilimumab (arm A) or the reverse (arm B). Generated by immunoSEQ multiplex PCR, the TCRdb table keeps only in-frame clones and is missing some. Of tens of thousands of clones listed, 80% to 90% are singletons. Sequences were derived from CD8+ T cells sorted from blood (inferred from file names), sampled from a patient given nivolumab and ipilimumab in sequence. This TCR derives from a human donor with melanoma. This sequence joins TRBV7-9 and TRBJ1-3, with 8 nucleotides matching TRBD1. This CDR3 is CASSLASTGENTIYF. CDR3 sequence (DNA): TGTGCCAGCAGCTTAGCGTCGACAGGGGAAAACACCATATATTTT.